The next 17 T cell receptor beta chains were all read from a single sample in a study of blood T cell repertoires in COVID-19. Clones were sequenced by immunoSEQ multiplex PCR, and TCRdb holds only the in-frame ones, with some missing. The sample records 150,000 to 200,000 clones, about 80% being singletons. Specimen: peripheral blood. Receptors originate from a human donor with acute or convalescent COVID-19. The donor label of this sample is uncertain.

The chain couples TRBV5-4 to TRBJ2-7, with 7 bases fitting TRBD1. Germline CDR1 is SGHNT and CDR2 is YYREEE (reference sequence). J was trimmed by 7 bases and V by 0 bases; bases with no gene match: 7. There are 14 residues in the CDR3. Written as DNA, the CDR3 is TGTGCCAGCAGCTTGGGAGGGGGCACGCGGGAGCAGTACTTC. This gives the protein CASSLGGGTREQYF.

DNA of the CDR3: TGTGCCAGCAGCCAAGGGTGGGGATCAGGGAACTATGGCTACACCTTC. It codes for CASSQGWGSGNYGYTF. J is TRBJ1-2 and V is TRBV4-2; perhaps TRBD1 as D (5 bases). Germline CDR1 and CDR2: LGHNA and YNFKEQ. V gave up 1 base and J gave up 2 bases, with 14 bases separating them. The CDR3 sequence is 16 residues long.

The CDR3 DNA sequence: TGTGCCAGCAGTTTGGGGAGCGGGTTCGAGCAGTACTTC. Translated: CASSLGSGFEQYF. The chain couples TRBV12-3 or TRBV12-4 to TRBJ2-7, with a possible D match to TRBD2 (6 bases). The length of the CDR3 is 13 residues. V was cut by 3 bases and J by 6 bases, with 12 bases left in between.

This chain links TRBV29-1 with TRBJ1-1; no clear D gene. Germline-derived CDR1 and CDR2 are SQVTM and ANQGSEA. V shed 1 base and J shed 0 bases, with 6 bases lying between them. This CDR3 contains 13 residues. The CDR3 region is CSVEVSVNTEAFF. CDR3 coding DNA: TGCAGCGTTGAAGTCTCAGTGAACACTGAAGCTTTCTTT.

The rearrangement uses TRBV5-4 and TRBJ2-7; 7 bases map to TRBD1. The CDR3 totals 13 residues. CDR1 and CDR2 (germline): SGHNT, YYREEE (reference sequence). V lost 6 bases, J lost 0 bases, and 3 bases stayed unmatched. CDR3 nucleotides: TGTGCCAGCACCGAGGGGGCCTCCTACGAGCAGTACTTC. Its protein product is CASTEGASYEQYF.

This chain uses TRBV3-1 (or the pseudogene TRBV3-2) with TRBJ1-3, with D uncertain. The V end lost 6 bases, the J end lost 6 bases, and 15 bases lay between the germline ends. This CDR3 spans 14 amino acids. Per the germline V gene, CDR1 is LGHDT and CDR2 is YNNKEL (reference sequence). The chain's CDR3 is CASSLSGVLNTIYF. The CDR3 DNA sequence: TGTGCCAGCAGTCTCTCCGGGGTCCTAAACACCATATATTTT.

This chain links TRBV5-4 with TRBJ2-7; 8 positions agree with TRBD1. V was clipped by 4 bases and J by 3 bases; unmatched bases: 6. This CDR3 spans 14 amino acids. Per the germline V gene, CDR1 is SGHNT and CDR2 is YYREEE (reference sequence). The CDR3 DNA sequence: TGTGCCAGCAGCCAGGGACAGGACTACTACGAGCAGTACTTC. Its protein is CASSQGQDYYEQYF.

The rearrangement joins TRBV19 to TRBJ1-1, with no clear D. V was cut by 0 bases and J by 3 bases, with 5 bases left in between. Germline lookup yields CDR1 LNHDA and CDR2 SQIVND (reference sequence). The CDR3 runs to 13 residues. CDR3 bases: TGTGCCAGTAGTATAGATCGTTACACTGAAGCTTTCTTT. This translates into CASSIDRYTEAFF.

This chain joins TRBV7-2 and TRBJ2-2; D remains ambiguous. V was shortened by 3 bases and J by 1 base, with 6 bases between the two germline ends. Germline V gene lookup returns CDR1 SGHTA and CDR2 FQGNSA. The CDR3 has 14 amino acids. CDR3 nucleotides: TGTGCCAGCAGCTTTCTCGGGAACACCGGGGAGCTGTTTTTT. Amino acid sequence: CASSFLGNTGELFF.

This clone turned up a few times. The chain links TRBV12-5 to TRBJ2-7; the D gene is possibly TRBD1 (6 bases). This CDR3 comprises 14 residues. The germline V and J ends were trimmed by 3 bases and 2 bases, with 11 bases remaining between them. Germline CDR1 reads LGHNT; CDR2 reads FRNRAP. Here the CDR3 reads CASGFGTFPYEQYF. CDR3 DNA sequence: TGTGCTAGTGGTTTCGGGACATTTCCCTACGAGCAGTACTTC.

The CDR3 region has the DNA TGTGCCAGCAGCTTAGCTTCTCAGGGGGCGCTTCCTTTCTTT. It yields the protein CASSLASQGALPFF. The V and J genes are TRBV11-1 and TRBJ1-1; 8 positions match TRBD1. Per germline, CDR1 SGHAT and CDR2 FQDESV (reference sequence). The CDR3 runs 14 residues. The V gene end was trimmed by 0 bases and the J gene end by 12 bases; junction bases not matched to a gene: 9. The variable domain in full, completed from reference TRBV11-1 and TRBJ1-1, reads EAEVAQSPRYKITEKSQAVAFWCDPISGHATLYWYRQILGQGPELLVQFQDESVVDDSQLPKDRFSAERLKGVDSTLKIQPAELGDSAMYLCASSLASQGALPFFGQGTRLTVV.

The rearrangement uses TRBV10-2 and TRBJ1-4, with 9 positions matching TRBD1. The CDR3 loop spans 13 amino acids. Germline V lookup: CDR1 WSHSY, CDR2 SAAADI. The ends lost 8 bases at V and 8 bases at J; junction bases unmatched: 6. The CDR3: CASAGTGTEKLFF. As DNA, the CDR3 is TGCGCCAGCGCCGGGACAGGGACCGAAAAACTGTTTTTT.

The chain recombines TRBV5-6 with TRBJ2-5; 7 bases line up with TRBD2. Losses at the gene ends were 4 bases for V and 4 bases for J; bases not matched to a gene: 13. The germline V gene has CDR1 SGHDT and CDR2 YYEEEE. The CDR3 consists of 16 residues. The DNA of the CDR3 is TGTGCCAGCAGCGCGGCTAGCGGTGCCGGGGGAGAGACCCAGTACTTC. This gives the protein CASSAASGAGGETQYF.

This clone was observed a single time. This chain uses TRBV6-5 with TRBJ1-2; D not certain. V shed 0 bases and J shed 1 base, with 9 bases lying between them. The CDR3 contains 15 residues. Per the germline V gene, CDR1 is MNHEY and CDR2 is SVGAGI. The CDR3 spells CASSYSVGVNYGYTF. In DNA form, the CDR3 reads TGTGCCAGCAGTTACTCAGTGGGAGTTAACTATGGCTACACCTTC.

The chain combines TRBV7-2 with TRBJ2-1; 8 bases line up with TRBD2. CDR3 length: 16 residues. CDR1 is SGHTA, CDR2 FQGNSA, per germline. Trimming took 6 bases from V and 4 from J; bases not matched to a gene: 11. CDR3 amino acids: CASRAGGASGYNEQFF. CDR3 sequence (DNA): TGTGCCAGCAGGGCCGGGGGAGCTAGCGGGTACAATGAGCAGTTCTTC.

This clone was counted a few times. J is TRBJ1-6 and V is TRBV30; the D gene is possibly TRBD1 (5 bases). Germline V gives CDR1 GTSNPN, CDR2 SVGIG (reference sequence). The CDR3 is 13 amino acids. Trimming cost V 2 bases and J 7 bases, with 9 bases left between them. In DNA, the CDR3 is TGTGCCTGGAGTCAGGGAAGGAATTCACCCCTCCACTTT. It encodes CAWSQGRNSPLHF.

The genes are TRBV2 and TRBJ1-1; possible D gene TRBD1, 5 bases. The germline gives CDR1 SNHLY, CDR2 FYNNEI. The CDR3 has 13 residues. Trimming removed 6 bases from V and 4 bases from J, with 12 bases in between. The CDR3 DNA reads TGTGCCAGCAGCGCCGACAGCCGCACTGAAGCTTTCTTT. Residues: CASSADSRTEAFF.